This T cell receptor (beta chain) was retrieved from a study of early T cells in non-severe SARS-CoV-2 infection. Overall study: Chains were unpaired, as sequencing was done on bulk RNA from unsorted whole blood.

CDR1 and CDR2 from the germline V gene are SGHTA and FQGTGA. Trimming left V 1 base short and J 5 bases short, with 10 bases between. There are 14 residues in the CDR3. The library protocol tagged individual cDNA molecules with unique molecular identifiers. TCRdb reprocessed the 5' RACE reads via MiXCR and lists one record per CDR3 protein. The sample holds roughly 17,000 distinct CDR3 sequences; approximately 4.8% are singletons and the top ten take about 6.3%. General observations from the study: Anti-spike CD8 responses were favored by VDJdb matching, which missed private and CD4 specificities.

The table lists this clonotype with many counts. The antigen remains unidentified. The sequencing sample was made of whole blood. This TCR was sampled from an adult who was a healthcare worker with PCR-confirmed SARS-CoV-2 infection or an uninfected control (not recorded which). The J gene is TRBJ2-3, the V gene TRBV7-3, with TRBD1 as a possible D gene (5 bases). The CDR3 reads CASSLRGREDTQYF. DNA for the CDR3: TGTGCCAGCAGCTTAAGAGGCAGGGAAGATACGCAGTATTTT.